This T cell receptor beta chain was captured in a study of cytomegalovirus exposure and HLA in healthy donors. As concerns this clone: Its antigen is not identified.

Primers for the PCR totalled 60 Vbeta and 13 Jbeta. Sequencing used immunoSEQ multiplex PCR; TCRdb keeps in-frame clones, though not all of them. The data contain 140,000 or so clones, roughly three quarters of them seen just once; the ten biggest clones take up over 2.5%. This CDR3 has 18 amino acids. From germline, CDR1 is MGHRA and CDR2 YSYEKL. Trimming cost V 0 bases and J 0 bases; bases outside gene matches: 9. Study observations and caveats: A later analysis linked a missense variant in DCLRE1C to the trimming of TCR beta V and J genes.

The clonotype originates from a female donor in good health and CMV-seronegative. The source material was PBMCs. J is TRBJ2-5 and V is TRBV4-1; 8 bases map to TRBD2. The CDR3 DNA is TGCGCCAGCAGCCAAGATCTGGTAGCGGGGCCCTACCAAGAGACCCAGTACTTC. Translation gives CASSQDLVAGPYQETQYF.